The clone carrying this TCR beta chain occurred once. Germline lookup yields CDR1 SGHTA and CDR2 FQGNSA. The CDR3 loop spans 15 amino acids. Between the trimmed V and J ends, which lost 3 bases and 5 bases, there was a span of 16 bases. Original analysis: Amplified reference gene primers provided the basis for estimating nucleated cell counts. Generated by immunoSEQ multiplex PCR, the TCRdb table keeps only in-frame clones and is missing some. Clone size and V and J calls were adopted from that table, with D and trimming inferred from the DNA. The profile shows some 230,000 clones, around 81% of them singletons. The source of the sample is a study of blood T cell repertoires in COVID-19. Overall study context: The origin of the acute and convalescent COVID-19 samples was the United States, Italy and Spain. In each case, the material was cDNA or gDNA derived from T cells, B-cell-depleted T cells, or PBMCs.

The chain uses TRBV7-2 and TRBJ2-5; D perhaps matches TRBD2 (7 bases). The sequenced sample was peripheral blood. This TCR was sampled from an older woman with acute or convalescent COVID-19. In DNA, the CDR3 is TGTGCCAGCAGCTTCCGGGGGGCGCTTCAGGAGACCCAGTACTTC. It specifies CASSFRGALQETQYF. The full variable domain, with the rest looked up from reference TRBV7-2 and TRBJ2-5, is GAGVSQSPSNKVTEKGKDVELRCDPISGHTALYWYRQSLGQGLEFLIYFQGNSAPDKSGLPSDRFSAERTGGSVSTLTIQRTQQEDSAVYLCASSFRGALQETQYFGPGTRLLVL.